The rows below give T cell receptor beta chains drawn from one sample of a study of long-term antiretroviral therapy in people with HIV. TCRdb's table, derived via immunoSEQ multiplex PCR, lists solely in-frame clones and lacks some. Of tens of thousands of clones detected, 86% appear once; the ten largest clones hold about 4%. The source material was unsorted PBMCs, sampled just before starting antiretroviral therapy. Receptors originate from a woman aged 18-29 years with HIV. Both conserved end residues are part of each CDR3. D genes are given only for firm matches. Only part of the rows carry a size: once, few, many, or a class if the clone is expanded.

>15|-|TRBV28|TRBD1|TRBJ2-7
TGTGCCAGCAGTTTCTCCGGGACAGGGCTCTACGAGCAGTACTTC
CASSFSGTGLYEQYF
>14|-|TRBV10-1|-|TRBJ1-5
TGCGCCAGAAACAGGGTAGGGGGCAATCAGCCCCAGCATTTT
CARNRVGGNQPQHF
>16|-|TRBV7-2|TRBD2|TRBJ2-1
TGTGCCAGCAGCTTTCCAGGACTAGCGGTCTACAATGAGCAGTTCTTC
CASSFPGLAVYNEQFF
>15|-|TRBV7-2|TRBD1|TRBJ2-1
TGTGCCAGCAGCTTAGAGGGACAGGGTTGGGATGAGCAGTTCTTC
CASSLEGQGWDEQFF
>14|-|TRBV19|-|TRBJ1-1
TGTGCCAGTAGTATAGGAATACCCCGTGATGAAGCTTTCTTT
CASSIGIPRDEAFF
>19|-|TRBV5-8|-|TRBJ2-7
TGTGCCAGCAGCTTCAGGGCCATTCTCTCGGGTTGGAAGAACTACGAGCAGTACTTC
CASSFRAILSGWKNYEQYF
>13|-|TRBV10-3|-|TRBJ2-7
TGTGCCTCCCATGGCCGGTTAAGCCACGAGCAGTACTTC
CASHGRLSHEQYF
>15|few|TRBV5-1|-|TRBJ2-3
TGCGCCAGCAGCTTGGAGCGGGCCAGCACAGATACGCAGTATTTT
CASSLERASTDTQYF
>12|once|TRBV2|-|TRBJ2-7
TGTGCCAGCAGTTTGACAGAGCGAGAGCAGTACTTC
CASSLTEREQYF
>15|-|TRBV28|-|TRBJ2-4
TGTGCCAGCAGTTTAGATGGGGGGACGGGAAACATTCAGTACTTC
CASSLDGGTGNIQYF
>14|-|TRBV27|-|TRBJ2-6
TGTGCCAGCAGGCGGGTTACTGGGGCCAACGTCCTGACTTTC
CASRRVTGANVLTF
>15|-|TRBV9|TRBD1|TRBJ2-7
TGTGCCAGCAGCGGACCGCCGGGACAGCGATACGAGCAGTACTTC
CASSGPPGQRYEQYF
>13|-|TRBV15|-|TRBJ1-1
TGTGCCACCAGCAGACAGGGGAAGACTGAAGCTTTCTTT
CATSRQGKTEAFF
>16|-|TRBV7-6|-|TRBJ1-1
TGTGCGACATACCCCCTCTTGGGGGGGCTGAACACTGAAGCTTTCTTT
CATYPLLGGLNTEAFF
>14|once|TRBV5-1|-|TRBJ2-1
TGCGCCAGCAGCTTGGATCTAGACTACAATGAGCAGTTCTTC
CASSLDLDYNEQFF
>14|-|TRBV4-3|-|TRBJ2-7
TGCGCCAGCAGCCAGTTGGGCCCAGAATACGAGCAGTACTTC
CASSQLGPEYEQYF
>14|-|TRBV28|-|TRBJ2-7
TGTGCCAGCAGTATAGACAGCGAAGCCTACGAGCAGTACTTC
CASSIDSEAYEQYF
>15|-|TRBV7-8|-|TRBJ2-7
TGTGCCAGCAGCTTGGGGGCAGGAATGGACTACGAGCAGTACTTC
CASSLGAGMDYEQYF
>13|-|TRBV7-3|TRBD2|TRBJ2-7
TGTGCCAGCAGCCCGGGACTAGCGGACGAGCAGTACTTC
CASSPGLADEQYF
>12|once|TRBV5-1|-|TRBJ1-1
TGCGCCAGCAGCTTCGGGGGCCCTGAAGCTTTCTTT
CASSFGGPEAFF
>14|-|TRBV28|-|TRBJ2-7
TGTGCCAGCAGTTTGTGGCGAGTAATCTACGAGCAGTACTTC
CASSLWRVIYEQYF
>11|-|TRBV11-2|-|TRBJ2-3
TGTGCCAGCAGTCCCGCCGAGACGCAGTATTTT
CASSPAETQYF
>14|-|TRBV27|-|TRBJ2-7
TGTGCCAGCAGTATCACAGGGTGGGCCTACGAGCAGTACTTC
CASSITGWAYEQYF
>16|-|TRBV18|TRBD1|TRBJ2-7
TGTGCCAGCTCACCACCTGACTCGAGACAGGGGTACGAGCAGTACTTC
CASSPPDSRQGYEQYF